This T cell receptor (beta chain) was sequenced in a study of beta chain features in type 1 diabetes listed by TCRdb under 2018. In the study overall: Mean age, gender distribution, total cell number and subset yield did not differ between patients and healthy donors. A total of under 140,000,000 sorted cells were examined across all samples, and the number of cells per subset was strongly correlated with RNA yield. In the study, recently diagnosed type 1 diabetes patients and matched healthy donors were compared on the TCRB repertoires of their sorted circulating CD4+ T cell subsets. Regulatory and stem cell-like memory subsets were isolated from only 8 patients and roughly 8 healthy donors, whereas naive and central memory subsets came from all 30 or so donors. General study outcomes and caveats: At VDJ recombination sites, type 1 diabetes patients had fewer insertions and more deleted nucleotides, which implies abnormalities in thymic rearrangement. Naive, central memory and regulatory TCRB repertoires appeared to be more alike among patients than among healthy donors. Shorter templates might be favored by PCR, yet because patient and control samples were amplified and corrected together, any such skew would affect both groups equally. Sequencing cDNA rather than genomic DNA could over-represent highly expressing activated cells, although activation and CD3 levels did not differ between groups. HLA sub-analyses involved small numbers of individuals, so any influence of HLA type on TCRB rearrangement remained unresolved. In all four CD4+ subsets, TCRB CDR3 length was moderately but significantly shorter in type 1 diabetes patients.

At the junction V is shortened by 7 bases and J by 5 bases; bases outside the gene matches: 7. The CDR3 contains 14 residues, cysteine and phenylalanine counted. The entry retains the CDR3 DNA only, 42 bases that are in frame from base 1. For CDR1 and CDR2, the germline V gene (reference sequence) lists GTSNPN and SVGIG. Each donor gave one peripheral blood draw, approximately 0.11 L on average, collected into heparinised tubes. Using a panel that included CD45RO, CCR7, CD25, CD127, CD95 and CD27, naive, central memory, regulatory and stem cell-like memory CD4+ T cells were sorted on a BD FACSAria II. Purity was above 98% for every sorted population. PBMCs were isolated immediately by Lymphoprep density gradient centrifugation and stained directly without culture. So that batch effects would be minimized, each experiment stained and sorted samples in pairs, pairing one healthy donor with one patient.

The entire isolated RNA was reverse transcribed using the High Capacity cDNA Reverse Transcription Kit, and thus expressed TCRB transcripts were sequenced. Naive, central memory and regulatory T cell samples underwent deep immunoSEQ sequencing, averaging about 3.57 million total reads per sample. Sorted cells were lysed in RLT buffer, and RNA was extracted using DNase-treated RNeasy Micro or Mini kits according to cell number. To prevent cross-contamination, each cell subset was processed individually, whereas patient and healthy donor samples were processed jointly. Using the immunoSEQ multiplex PCR, TCRB sequences were amplified from cDNA into 87-bp fragments spanning the CDR3 region. Sequencing of the amplicons was performed on the Illumina HiSeq platform. The paper's data handling went like this. Synthetic template baselines were used to correct PCR bias computationally, reads within Hamming distance 2 were collapsed, and singletons that could not be merged were discarded. By aligning reads against IMGT, V, D and J genes, CDR3 length, and insertions or deletions at six rearrangement sites were assigned. Within each subset, clonotype counts were normalized to sorted cell number, after which true diversity and Gini coefficients were computed with the tcR R package. The overlap coefficient, calculated on TCRB nucleotide sequences, was used to quantify repertoire sharing. Out-of-frame TCRB sequences from naive cells were analyzed as a proxy for the pre-selection repertoire. TCRdb obtained this table from immuneACCESS and retained in-frame rearrangements with V and J assigned. These tables miss some clones; where compared with another copy, unresolved V genes account for less than half of the shortfall, and the remainder is unexplained. The DNA gave D and trimming, while V, J and clone size come from that table. This sample lists under 300,000 clones; roughly 16% were detected once. Jointly, the top ten make up about 0.078% of the sample.

This clone turned up a few times. Its antigen is not yet known. No base quality information exists; no much larger clone differs at one position. The sequencing sample was made of naive CD4+ T cells from blood. Sample cell subset or site, as interpreted from the label and publication: true naive CD4+ T cells. Recombination connected TRBV30 to TRBJ2-2; TRBD2 agrees with 10 junctional bases. The origin of this receptor is a man between 25 and 39 years old with type 1 diabetes. In nucleotide form, the sequence is TGTGCCTACTCTCTAGCGGGAGAAACCGGGGAGCTGTTTTTT. Its protein is CAYSLAGETGELFF. With the rest looked up from the reference TRBV30 and TRBJ2-2 genes rather than sequenced, the full variable domain is SQTIHQWPATLVQPVGSPLSLECTVEGTSNPNLYWYRQAAGRGLQLLFYSVGIGQISSEVPQNLSASRPQDRQFILSSKKLLLSDSGFYLCAYSLAGETGELFFGEGSRLTVL.